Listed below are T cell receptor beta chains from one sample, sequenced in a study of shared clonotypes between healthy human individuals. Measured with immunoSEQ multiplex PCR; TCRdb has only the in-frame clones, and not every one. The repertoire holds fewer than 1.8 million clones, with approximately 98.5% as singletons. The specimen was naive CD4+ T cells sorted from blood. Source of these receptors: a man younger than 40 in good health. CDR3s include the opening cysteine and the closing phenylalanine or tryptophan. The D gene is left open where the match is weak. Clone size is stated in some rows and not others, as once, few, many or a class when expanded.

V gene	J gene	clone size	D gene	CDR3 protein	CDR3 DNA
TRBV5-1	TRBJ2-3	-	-	CASNQRGSGTTDTQYF	TGCGCCAGCAACCAGAGGGGCTCTGGGACCACAGATACGCAGTATTTT
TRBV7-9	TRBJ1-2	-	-	CASSQRDIPNYGYTF	TGTGCCAGCAGCCAAAGGGACATACCTAACTATGGCTACACCTTC
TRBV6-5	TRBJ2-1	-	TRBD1	CASSYQQGGPYNEQFF	TGTGCCAGCAGTTACCAACAGGGGGGACCCTACAATGAGCAGTTCTTC
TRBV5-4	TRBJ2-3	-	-	CASSLPRADTQYF	TGTGCCAGCAGCTTGCCCAGAGCAGATACGCAGTATTTT
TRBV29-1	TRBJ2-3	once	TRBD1	CSATGASTDTQYF	TGCAGCGCGACAGGGGCCAGCACAGATACGCAGTATTTT
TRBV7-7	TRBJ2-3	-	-	CASSPTLAGPTDTQYF	TGTGCTAGCAGCCCCACCCTAGCTGGCCCCACAGATACGCAGTATTTT
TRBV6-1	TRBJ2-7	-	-	CASSDGYTTKNYEQYF	TGTGCCAGCAGTGATGGGTACACCACCAAGAACTACGAGCAGTACTTC
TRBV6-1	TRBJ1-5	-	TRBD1	CASSVGTANNQPQHF	TGTGCCAGCAGTGTTGGGACAGCCAACAATCAGCCCCAGCATTTT
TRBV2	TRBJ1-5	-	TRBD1	CASSETGVYQPQHF	TGTGCCAGCAGTGAAACAGGGGTCTATCAGCCCCAGCATTTT
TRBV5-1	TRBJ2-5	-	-	CASSAKRSGTQYF	TGCGCCAGCAGCGCAAAAAGATCCGGGACCCAGTACTTC
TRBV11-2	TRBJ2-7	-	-	CASSLGLRDLSGEQYF	TGTGCCAGCAGCTTAGGGCTCCGGGACCTTAGTGGCGAGCAGTACTTC
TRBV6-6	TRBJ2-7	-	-	CASSWVPNYEQYF	TGTGCCAGCAGTTGGGTCCCGAACTACGAGCAGTACTTC
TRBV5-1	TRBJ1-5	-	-	CASSLGGSNQLQHF	TGCGCCAGCAGCTTGGGGGGTAGCAATCAGCTCCAGCATTTT
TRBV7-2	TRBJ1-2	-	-	CASSLDRAISGYTF	TGTGCCAGCAGCTTAGACAGGGCGATTTCAGGCTACACCTTC
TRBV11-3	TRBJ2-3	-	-	CASSLDYRQDTQYF	TGTGCCAGCAGCTTAGATTATAGGCAAGATACGCAGTATTTT
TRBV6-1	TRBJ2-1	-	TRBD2	CASSAIAGSSYNEQFF	TGTGCCAGCAGTGCCATAGCGGGGAGCTCCTACAATGAGCAGTTCTTC
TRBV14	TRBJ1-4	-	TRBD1	CASRLTGTGVEKLFF	TGTGCCAGCAGACTTACCGGGACAGGGGTAGAAAAACTGTTTTTT
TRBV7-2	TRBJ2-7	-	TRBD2	CASSPRGTSGRFSYEQYF	TGTGCCAGCAGCCCGCGCGGGACTAGCGGGAGGTTCTCCTACGAGCAGTACTTC
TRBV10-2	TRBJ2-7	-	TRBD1	CASRDPGGINEQYF	TGCGCCAGCAGGGACCCAGGGGGCATAAACGAGCAGTACTTC
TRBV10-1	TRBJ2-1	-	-	CASSESRVPRQFF	TGCGCCAGCAGTGAGTCGAGGGTCCCCAGGCAGTTCTTC
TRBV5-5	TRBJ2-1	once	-	CASSLGLVGSGGNEQFF	TGTGCCAGCAGCTTGGGCCTAGTTGGTTCCGGAGGTAATGAGCAGTTCTTC
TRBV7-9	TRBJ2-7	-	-	CASRPGQGIDEQYF	TGTGCCAGCAGGCCGGGGCAGGGGATCGACGAGCAGTACTTC
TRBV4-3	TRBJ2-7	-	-	CASSQVMGVERYEQYF	TGCGCCAGCAGCCAAGTTATGGGGGTCGAACGCTACGAGCAGTACTTC
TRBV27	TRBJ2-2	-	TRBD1	CASSATSKQGAVGIELFF	TGTGCCAGCAGTGCGACCTCCAAACAGGGGGCTGTTGGAATAGAGCTGTTTTTT
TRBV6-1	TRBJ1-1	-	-	CASSPIPRGGTEAFF	TGTGCCAGCAGCCCCATACCTCGCGGGGGGACTGAAGCTTTCTTT
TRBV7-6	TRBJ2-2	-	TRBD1	CASSLAPGTDTGELFF	TGTGCCAGCAGCTTAGCGCCCGGGACAGACACCGGGGAGCTGTTTTTT
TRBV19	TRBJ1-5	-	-	CASSISGTYQPQHF	TGTGCCAGTAGTATAAGCGGTACCTATCAGCCCCAGCATTTT
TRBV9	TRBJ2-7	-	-	CASSVAPGVDEQYF	TGTGCCAGCAGCGTAGCCCCAGGGGTGGACGAGCAGTACTTC
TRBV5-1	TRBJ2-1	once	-	CASSLPPHPGLTGNEQFF	TGCGCCAGCAGCTTACCCCCCCATCCCGGGCTAACCGGAAATGAGCAGTTCTTC
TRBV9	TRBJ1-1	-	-	CASSGTGLQWDTEAFF	TGTGCCAGCAGCGGAACGGGACTCCAGTGGGACACTGAAGCTTTCTTT
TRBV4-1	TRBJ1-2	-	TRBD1	CASSRPGQTMLYTF	TGCGCCAGCAGCCGGCCGGGACAGACGATGCTCTACACCTTC
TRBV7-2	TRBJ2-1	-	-	CASSLDGHAANEQFF	TGTGCCAGCAGCCTGGACGGACACGCGGCCAATGAGCAGTTCTTC
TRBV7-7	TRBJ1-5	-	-	CATYIIWPQHF	TGTGCCACCTATATAATATGGCCCCAGCATTTT
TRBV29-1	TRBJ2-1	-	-	CSVESGVYNEQFF	TGCAGCGTTGAGTCGGGAGTCTACAATGAGCAGTTCTTC
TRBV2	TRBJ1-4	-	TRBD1	CASRLQGALEKLFF	TGTGCCAGCAGACTACAGGGGGCGCTGGAAAAACTGTTTTTT
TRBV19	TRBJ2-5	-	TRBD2	CASRLSGGETQYF	TGTGCCAGTAGGTTAAGCGGGGGGGAGACCCAGTACTTC
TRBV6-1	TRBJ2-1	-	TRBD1	CASSVATGVFNEQFF	TGTGCCAGCAGTGTTGCGACAGGGGTTTTCAATGAGCAGTTCTTC
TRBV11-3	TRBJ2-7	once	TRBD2	CASSREGGYEQYF	TGTGCCAGCAGCCGGGAGGGTGGCTACGAGCAGTACTTC
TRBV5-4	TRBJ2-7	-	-	CATTPGSMIGYEQYF	TGTGCCACGACCCCCGGGAGTATGATCGGGTACGAGCAGTACTTC
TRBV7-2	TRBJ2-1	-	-	CASSLRNEQFF	TGTGCCAGCAGCCTACGTAATGAGCAGTTCTTC
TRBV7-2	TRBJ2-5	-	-	CASSRPQETQYF	TGTGCCAGCAGCCGACCACAAGAGACCCAGTACTTC
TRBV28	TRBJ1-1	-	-	CASSIMDASLNTEAFF	TGTGCCAGCAGTATCATGGATGCTTCCCTTAACACTGAAGCTTTCTTT
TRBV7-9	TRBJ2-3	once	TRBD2	CASSNPGLAVTDTQYF	TGTGCCAGCAGCAATCCGGGACTAGCCGTAACAGATACGCAGTATTTT
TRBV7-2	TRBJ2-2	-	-	CASSRGGQNTGELFF	TGTGCCAGCAGCCGAGGGGGGCAGAACACCGGGGAGCTGTTTTTT
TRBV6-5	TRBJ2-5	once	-	CASRWGPLQETQYF	TGTGCCAGCAGGTGGGGGCCACTCCAAGAGACCCAGTACTTC
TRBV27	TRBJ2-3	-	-	CASSLGLGGNTDTQYF	TGTGCCAGCAGTCTGGGACTTGGTGGTAACACAGATACGCAGTATTTT
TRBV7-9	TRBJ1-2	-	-	CASSQRTAGDGYTF	TGTGCCAGCAGCCAGCGGACGGCCGGAGATGGCTACACCTTC